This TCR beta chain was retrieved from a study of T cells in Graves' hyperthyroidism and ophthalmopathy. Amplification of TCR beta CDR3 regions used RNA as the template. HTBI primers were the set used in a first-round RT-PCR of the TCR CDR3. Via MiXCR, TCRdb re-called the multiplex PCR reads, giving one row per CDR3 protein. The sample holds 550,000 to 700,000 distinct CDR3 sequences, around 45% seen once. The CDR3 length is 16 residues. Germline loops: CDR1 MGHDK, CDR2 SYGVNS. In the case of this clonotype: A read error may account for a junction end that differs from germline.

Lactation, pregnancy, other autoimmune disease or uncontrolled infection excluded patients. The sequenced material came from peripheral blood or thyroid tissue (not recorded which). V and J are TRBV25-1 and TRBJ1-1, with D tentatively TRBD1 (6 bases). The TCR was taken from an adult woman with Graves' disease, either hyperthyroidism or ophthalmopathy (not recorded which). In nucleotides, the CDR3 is TGTGCCAGCAGGTCAGCAACGGGACACCTGAACACTGGAGCTTTCTTT. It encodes CASRSATGHLNTGAFF.